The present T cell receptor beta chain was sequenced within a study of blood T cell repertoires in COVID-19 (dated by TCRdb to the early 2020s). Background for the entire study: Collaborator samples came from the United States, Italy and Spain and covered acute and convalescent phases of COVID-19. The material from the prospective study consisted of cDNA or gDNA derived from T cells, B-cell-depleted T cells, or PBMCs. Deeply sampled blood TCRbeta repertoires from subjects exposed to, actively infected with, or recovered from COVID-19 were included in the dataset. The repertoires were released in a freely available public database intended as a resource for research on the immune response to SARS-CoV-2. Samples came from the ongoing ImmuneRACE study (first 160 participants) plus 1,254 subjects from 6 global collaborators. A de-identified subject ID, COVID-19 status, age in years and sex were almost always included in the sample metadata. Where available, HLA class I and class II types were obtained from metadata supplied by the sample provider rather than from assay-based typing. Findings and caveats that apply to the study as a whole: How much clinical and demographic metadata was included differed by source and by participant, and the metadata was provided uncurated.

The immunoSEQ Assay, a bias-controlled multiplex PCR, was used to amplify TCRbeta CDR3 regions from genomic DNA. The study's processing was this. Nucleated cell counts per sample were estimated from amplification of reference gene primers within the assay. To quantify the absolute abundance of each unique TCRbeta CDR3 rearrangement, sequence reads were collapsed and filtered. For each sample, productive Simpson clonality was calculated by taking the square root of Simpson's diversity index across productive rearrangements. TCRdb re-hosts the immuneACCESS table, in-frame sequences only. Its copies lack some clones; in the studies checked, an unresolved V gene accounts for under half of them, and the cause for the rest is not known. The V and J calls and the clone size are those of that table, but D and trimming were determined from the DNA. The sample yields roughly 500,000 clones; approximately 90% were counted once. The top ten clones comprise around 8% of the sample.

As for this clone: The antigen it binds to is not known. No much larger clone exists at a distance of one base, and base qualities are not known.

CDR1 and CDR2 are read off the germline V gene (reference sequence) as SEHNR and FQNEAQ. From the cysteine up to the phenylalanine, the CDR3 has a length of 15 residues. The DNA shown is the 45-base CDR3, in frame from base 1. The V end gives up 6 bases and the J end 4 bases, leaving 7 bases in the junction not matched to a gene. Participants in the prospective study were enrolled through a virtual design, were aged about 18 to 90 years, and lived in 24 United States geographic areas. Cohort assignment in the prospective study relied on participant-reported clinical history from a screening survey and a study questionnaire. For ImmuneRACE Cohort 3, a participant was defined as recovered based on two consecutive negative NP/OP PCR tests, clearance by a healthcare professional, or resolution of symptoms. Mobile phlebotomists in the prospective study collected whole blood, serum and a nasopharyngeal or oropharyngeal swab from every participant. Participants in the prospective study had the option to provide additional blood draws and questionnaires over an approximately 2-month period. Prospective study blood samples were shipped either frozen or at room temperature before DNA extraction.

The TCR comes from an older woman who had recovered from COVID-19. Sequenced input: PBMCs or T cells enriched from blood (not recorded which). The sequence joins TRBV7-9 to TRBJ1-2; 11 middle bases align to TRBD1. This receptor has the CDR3 CASRPGQGAGYGYTF. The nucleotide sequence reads TGTGCCAGCAGACCCGGACAGGGGGCGGGCTATGGCTACACCTTC.